A single sample is the source of the 23 T cell receptor beta chains below, sequenced in a study of cytomegalovirus exposure and HLA in healthy donors (TCRdb year 2017). The library was prepared using the immunoSEQ multiplex PCR assay. For the multiplex PCR, a mixture combining 60 forward primers for TCR Vbeta segments and 13 reverse primers for TCR Jbeta segments was used. The source is immuneACCESS, and TCRdb retained only in-frame sequences with V and J called. Part of the clones is not carried over; for the studies checked, unresolved V genes explain less than half of this, and the remainder is unexplained. Across this sample there are nearly 100,000 clones, with more than 70% seen only once. The ten largest clones represent under 20% of the sample. What was sequenced was PBMCs. The source is a woman between 55 and 75 years old in good health and CMV-seropositive.

The V call is TRBV30, the J call TRBJ1-2; weak D call: TRBD1 (5 bases). V dropped 6 bases and J dropped 5 bases, with 13 bases sitting between them. CDR1 is GTSNPN and CDR2 is SVGIG in the germline V gene (reference sequence). The CDR3 consists of 12 residues. CDR3 amino acids: CACSPGEYGYTF. CDR3 coding DNA: TGTGCCTGTTCCCCGGGGGAATATGGCTACACCTTC.

The chain recombines TRBV30 with TRBJ1-1, with 8 bases fitting TRBD1. The CDR3 consists of 14 residues. The J segment lost 0 bases and the V segment lost 3 bases, leaving 3 bases of the junction unmatched. Germline V gene data show CDR1 as GTSNPN and CDR2 as SVGIG (reference sequence). The CDR3, as DNA: TGTGCCTGGAGCAGGGGGCCAATGAACACTGAAGCTTTCTTT. Its translation is CAWSRGPMNTEAFF.

This chain connects TRBV19 to TRBJ2-1; 11 bases agree with TRBD1. J was trimmed by 10 bases and V by 9 bases; bases with no gene match: 8. CDR3 length: 13 residues. In germline, CDR1 is LNHDA, CDR2 SQIVND (reference sequence). CDR3 amino acids: CASGTGGWREQFF. DNA for the CDR3: TGTGCCAGCGGGACAGGGGGTTGGCGGGAGCAGTTCTTC.

This rearrangement joins TRBV9 to TRBJ1-5; D may be TRBD1 (6 bases). CDR1 is SGDLS, CDR2 YYNGEE, per germline. This CDR3 contains 15 residues. Trimming took 3 bases from V and 4 from J, leaving 14 bases between them. The CDR3 nucleotides read TGTGCCAGCAGCGCTTCAGGGGTTCCTAATCAGCCCCAGCATTTT. Translated: CASSASGVPNQPQHF.

This rearrangement joins TRBV5-8 to TRBJ2-7; 8 positions agree with TRBD1. This CDR3 is 18 amino acids long. The V and J ends lost 2 bases and 3 bases, in that order; junction bases with no gene match: 16. CDR1 is SGHTS and CDR2 is YDEGEE in the germline V gene. The CDR3, as DNA: TGTGCCAGCAGCTTACCCCCCGGCGGGGCAGGGGGCTTCTACGAGCAGTACTTC. It yields the protein CASSLPPGGAGGFYEQYF.

V is TRBV14 and J is TRBJ2-1, with a possible D match to TRBD2 (5 bases). Looked up from germline, CDR1 is SGHDN and CDR2 is FVKESK. The V end was cut by 1 base, the J end by 9 bases, with 13 bases between. The CDR3 has 14 residues. CDR3 bases: TGTGCCAGCAGCCAAGGTGCGGGTACAGTTGAGCAGTTCTTC. Encoded protein: CASSQGAGTVEQFF.

This chain joins TRBV2 and TRBJ2-3; 10 positions agree with TRBD2. J lost 2 bases, V lost 10 bases, and 6 bases had no gene match. CDR1 and CDR2 (germline): SNHLY, FYNNEI. There are 14 residues in the CDR3. The CDR3 loop is CANVLAGATDTQYF. CDR3 nucleotides: TGTGCCAATGTGCTAGCGGGGGCCACAGATACGCAGTATTTT.

The gene calls are TRBV7-9 and TRBJ1-1; no firm D call. Trimming removed 6 bases from V and 1 base from J, with 12 bases in between. Germline CDR1 reads SEHNR; CDR2 reads FQNEAQ (reference sequence). This CDR3 is 14 amino acids long. DNA for the CDR3: TGTGCCAGCAGTCGCTTAGGCGGGAACACTGAAGCTTTCTTT. This sequence encodes CASSRLGGNTEAFF.

This clone was recorded a few times. The rearrangement links TRBV7-3 to TRBJ2-2; 9 nucleotides line up with TRBD2. V shed 5 bases and J 2 bases; nucleotides not matched to a gene: 3. This CDR3 has 15 residues. CDR1 is SGHTA and CDR2 is FQGTGA in the germline V gene. The CDR3 bases are TGTGCCAGCAGCGCGACTAGCGGTAACACCGGGGAGCTGTTTTTT. Its translation: CASSATSGNTGELFF.

The chain uses TRBV5-6 and TRBJ2-5, with a weak D call TRBD1 (7 bases). CDR3 size: 17 residues. Germline CDR1 SGHDT, CDR2 YYEEEE. The germline V and J ends were trimmed by 5 bases and 2 bases, with 22 bases remaining between them. CDR3 loop: CASSLFTGAGGQETQYF. The CDR3 region has the DNA TGTGCCAGCAGTCTGTTCACTGGGGCAGGGGGGCAAGAGACCCAGTACTTC.

This clone was seen a single time. The J gene is TRBJ2-3, the V gene TRBV7-9; 7 nucleotides match TRBD1. Germline values: CDR1 SEHNR, CDR2 FQNEAQ (reference sequence). The junction had 4 bases not matched to a gene; V was cut back by 5 bases and J by 5 bases. This CDR3 spans 13 amino acids. CDR3 DNA: TGTGCCAGCAGCCGTACAGGGGAAGATACGCAGTATTTT. It translates to CASSRTGEDTQYF.

The chain joins TRBV14 to TRBJ2-6; D possibly corresponds to TRBD2 (5 bases). This CDR3 region has 19 residues. Germline CDR1 is SGHDN and CDR2 is FVKESK. V lost 2 bases, J lost 0 bases, and 17 bases lay in between. CDR3: CASSQFPGIPSSGANVLTF. In DNA form, the CDR3 reads TGTGCCAGCAGCCAATTTCCCGGGATACCTAGCTCTGGGGCCAACGTCCTGACTTTC.

This chain links TRBV7-9 with TRBJ1-3, with 9 bases fitting TRBD1. V shed 5 bases, J shed 4 bases, and the junction held 9 bases outside the gene matches. The CDR3 sequence is 16 residues long. Germline-derived CDR1 and CDR2 are SEHNR and FQNEAQ (reference sequence). CDR3 amino acids: CASSASGQGRGNTIYF. Here the CDR3 DNA reads TGTGCCAGCAGCGCCAGCGGACAGGGGAGAGGAAACACCATATATTTT.

The chain uses TRBV25-1 and TRBJ1-1, with 11 nucleotides matching TRBD1. The trim removed 3 bases at V and 5 bases at J, leaving 8 bases unmatched. CDR1 is MGHDK, CDR2 SYGVNS, per germline. The length of the CDR3 is 16 residues. Here the CDR3 reads CASSDPRTGGATEAFF. Written as DNA, the CDR3 is TGTGCCAGCAGTGACCCCCGGACAGGGGGCGCGACTGAAGCTTTCTTT. Together with reference TRBV25-1 and TRBJ1-1, the CDR3 gives the full variable domain: EADIYQTPRYLVIGTGKKITLECSQTMGHDKMYWYQQDPGMELHLIHYSYGVNSTEKGDLSSESTVSRIRTEHFPLTLESARPSHTSQYLCASSDPRTGGATEAFFGQGTRLTVV.

This chain uses TRBV5-4 with TRBJ2-4; D perhaps matches TRBD2 (7 bases). V was shortened by 0 bases and J by 9 bases, with 16 bases between the two germline ends. The germline gives CDR1 SGHNT, CDR2 YYREEE (reference sequence). CDR3 size: 15 residues. In DNA form, the CDR3 reads TGTGCCAGCAGCTTGGCTCAACAGGGAGGGTTCATTCAGTACTTC. Amino acids: CASSLAQQGGFIQYF.

J is TRBJ2-1 and V is TRBV7-9, with 16 bases fitting TRBD2. Germline V lookup: CDR1 SEHNR, CDR2 FQNEAQ (reference sequence). The J segment lost 9 bases and the V segment lost 4 bases, leaving 6 bases of the junction unmatched. The CDR3 length is 16 residues. CDR3 protein: CASSSSGLAGGAEQFF. The CDR3 coding sequence is TGTGCCAGCAGCTCTTCGGGACTAGCGGGAGGGGCTGAGCAGTTCTTC.

The chain is built from TRBV12-5 and TRBJ1-2, with D possibly matching TRBD1 (6 bases). CDR1 is LGHNT and CDR2 is FRNRAP in the germline V gene. V was pared by 5 bases and J by 8 bases, with 15 bases between. This CDR3 contains 13 residues. The CDR3 bases are TGTGCTAGTGGTCTCTTCACCGACAGGGGCTACACCTTC. Translation: CASGLFTDRGYTF. The whole variable domain, filled in from reference TRBV12-5 and TRBJ1-2, reads DARVTQTPRHKVTEMGQEVTMRCQPILGHNTVFWYRQTMMQGLELLAYFRNRAPLDDSGMPKDRFSAEMPDATLATLKIQPSEPRDSAVYFCASGLFTDRGYTFGSGTRLTVV.

This clone came up once. CDR3 nucleotides: TGTGCCAGCAGCTTAAGCCATCGGTCAGGCAATGAGCAGTTCTTC. Translating it yields CASSLSHRSGNEQFF. The rearrangement joins TRBV9 to TRBJ2-1; no clear D gene. This CDR3 region has 15 residues. V lost 4 bases to trimming and J lost 6 bases, with 17 bases between them. Looked up from germline, CDR1 is SGDLS and CDR2 is YYNGEE. The entire variable domain, with the rest obtained from reference TRBV9 and TRBJ2-1, is as follows: DSGVTQTPKHLITATGQRVTLRCSPRSGDLSVYWYQQSLDQGLQFLIQYYNGEERAKGNILERFSAQQFPDLHSELNLSSLELGDSALYFCASSLSHRSGNEQFFGPGTRLTVL.

DNA of the CDR3: TGTGCCAGCCGGTTCGACACTGAAGCTTTCTTT. It codes for CASRFDTEAFF. V usage is TRBV19 and J usage is TRBJ1-1; D gene unclear. V shed 9 bases and J shed 3 bases, with 8 bases lying between them. Germline-derived CDR1 and CDR2 are LNHDA and SQIVND (reference sequence). There are 11 residues in the CDR3.

The genes are TRBV5-4 and TRBJ2-3; tentative D call: TRBD1 (6 bases). Germline V gene lookup returns CDR1 SGHNT and CDR2 YYREEE (reference sequence). The CDR3 is 15 residues long. Trimming took 0 bases from V and 6 from J, leaving 14 bases between them. The CDR3 spells CASSLVTVGADTQYF. The CDR3 coding sequence is TGTGCCAGCAGCTTGGTTACGGTGGGGGCCGATACGCAGTATTTT.

The chain couples TRBV27 to TRBJ2-3; no clear D gene. Trimming took off 3 bases at V and 2 bases at J, with 12 bases between the two ends. CDR1 and CDR2 (germline): MNHEY, SMNVEV (reference sequence). CDR3 length equals 15 residues. Here the CDR3 reads CASSFLASSTDTQYF. CDR3 coding DNA: TGTGCCAGCAGTTTTTTGGCTTCCTCCACAGATACGCAGTATTTT.

This chain uses TRBV18 with TRBJ2-2; 9 bases agree with TRBD1. The CDR3 length is 14 residues. In germline, CDR1 is KGHSH, CDR2 LQKENI. The junction had 5 bases not matched to a gene; V was cut back by 6 bases and J by 6 bases. CDR3 in DNA: TGTGCCAGCTCCGTGGGACAGGGCCCCGGGGAGCTGTTTTTT. The encoded protein is CASSVGQGPGELFF.

The table lists this clone with a few counts. The chain employs TRBV10-3 and TRBJ1-1; D is uncertain. The CDR3 extends over 14 amino acids. The V gene lost 6 bases and the J gene lost 4 bases, with 15 bases spanning the gap. Germline CDR1 reads ENHRY; CDR2 reads SYGVKD. The CDR3 spells CAISEAPSGTEAFF. In DNA, the CDR3 is TGTGCCATCAGCGAAGCCCCTTCTGGCACTGAAGCTTTCTTT.